Presented here are 20 T cell receptor beta chains from one specimen sequenced in a study of T cells in women clearing cervical HPV infection. Using immunoSEQ multiplex PCR, the repertoire was profiled, and TCRdb retains in-frame clones only, with some absent. This sample's table has 25,000 to 30,000 clones. Sequencing used blood buffy coat. These receptors originate from a woman aged 18 to 75 with a cervical HPV16 infection that either progressed to CIN3+ or cleared (not recorded which).

Worth noting for this clone: From the germline J gene comes the end of the CDR3, since the read stops 3 residues before it. This chain connects TRBV30 to TRBJ2-1; D is uncertain. The CDR3 extends over 13 amino acids. CDR1 and CDR2 from the germline V gene are GTSNPN and SVGIG (reference sequence). Between the trimmed V and J ends, which lost 0 bases and 5 bases, there was a span of 8 bases. The CDR3 loop is CAWSVQTDNEQFF. Partial CDR3 DNA: TGTGCCTGGAGTGTACAGACCGACAATGAG. Combining the CDR3 with reference TRBV30 and TRBJ2-1 gives the whole variable domain SQTIHQWPATLVQPVGSPLSLECTVEGTSNPNLYWYRQAAGRGLQLLFYSVGIGQISSEVPQNLSASRPQDRQFILSSKKLLLSDSGFYLCAWSVQTDNEQFFGPGTRLTVL.

A remark on this clone: The CDR3 is cut off 3 residues early in the read; its end comes from the germline J gene. The V and J genes are TRBV14 and TRBJ2-2; weak D call: TRBD1 (6 bases). CDR3 length equals 14 residues. Germline V gene lookup returns CDR1 SGHDN and CDR2 FVKESK. CDR3 amino acids: CASSVGAGANVLFF. The CDR3 DNA, read in part, is TGTGCCAGCAGCGTAGGGGCAGGGGCCAACGTG.

As concerns this clone: The read stops 3 residues short of the end of the CDR3; the missing end is completed from the germline J gene. This sequence joins TRBV25-1 and TRBJ2-3; D gene uncertain. Germline V gene lookup returns CDR1 MGHDK and CDR2 SYGVNS. This CDR3 region has 16 residues. CDR3 DNA (partial): TGTGCCAGCAGTGAATATGAACAAACGTCTCAAGAGACG. Its translation: CASSEYEQTSQET. The full CDR3 reads CASSEYEQTSQETQYF.

For this clone: The read falls 3 residues short of the CDR3 end, and the missing part is taken from the germline J gene. V is TRBV2 and J is TRBJ2-5; TRBD2 agrees at 14 bases. Germline-derived CDR1 and CDR2 are SNHLY and FYNNEI. The J segment lost 6 bases and the V segment lost 4 bases, leaving 1 base of the junction unmatched. This CDR3 has 14 residues. Incomplete CDR3 DNA: TGTGCCAGCAGTGGGACTAGCGGGGGGAAGACC. Protein: CASSGTSGGKT. The whole CDR3 protein reads CASSGTSGGKTQYF.

With regard to this clone: Read coverage stops 3 residues before the CDR3 terminus; the germline J gene supplies the remainder. V usage is TRBV6-4 and J usage is TRBJ2-1; D perhaps matches TRBD2 (6 bases). Trimming left V 6 bases short and J 5 bases short, with 14 bases between. Germline V lookup: CDR1 MRHNA, CDR2 SNTAGT. The CDR3 loop spans 14 amino acids. The CDR3 DNA, read in part, is TGTGCCAGCAGCCGGGACTGGGGGGACAATGAG. It specifies CASSRDWGDNE. The CDR3 in its entirety is CASSRDWGDNEQFF.

In regard to this clone: Germline is not matched at one junction end, which may reflect a read error. Coverage ceases 3 residues before the CDR3 finishes, and the germline J gene fills in the end. The chain joins TRBV7-7 to TRBJ2-3, with 7 positions matching TRBD2. CDR1 is SSHAT and CDR2 is FNYEAQ in the germline V gene (reference sequence). The CDR3 consists of 16 residues. The CDR3 bases that were read are TGTGCTAGCAGCTTAGGTTTAGCGGGCCATCTGGATACG. It specifies CASSLGLAGHLDT. The entire CDR3 protein reads CASSLGLAGHLDTQYF. The full variable domain, in which reference TRBV7-7 and TRBJ2-3 provide the parts outside the CDR3, is GAGVSQSPRYKVTKRGQDVTLRCDPISSHATLYWYQQALGQGPEFLTYFNYEAQPDKSGLPSDRFSAERPEGSISTLTIQRTEQRDSAMYRCASSLGLAGHLDTQYFGPGTRLTVL.

The CDR3: CATSRTGRETQYF. CDR3 bases read: TGTGCCACCAGCCGGACAGGGAGAGAGACC. The chain couples TRBV24-1 to TRBJ2-5; 8 bases are a match to TRBD1. The missing CDR3 end, 3 residues past where the read stops, is filled in from the germline J gene. J was trimmed by 4 bases and V by 7 bases; bases with no gene match: 4. This CDR3 is 13 amino acids long. From germline, CDR1 is KGHDR and CDR2 SFDVKD.

As regards this clone: The read halts 3 residues ahead of the CDR3 end, with the missing end drawn from the germline J gene. This chain joins TRBV11-2 and TRBJ2-7, with 7 bases identical to TRBD1. After removal of 1 base from V and 0 bases from J, the junction contained 3 bases not matched to a gene. The germline gives CDR1 SGHAT, CDR2 FQNNGV. This CDR3 has 15 amino acids. CDR3 DNA (partial): TGTGCCAGCAGCTTAGTAAGGACAGGCTCCTACGAG. Its translation: CASSLVRTGSYE. The full-length CDR3 reads as CASSLVRTGSYEQYF.

Turning to this clone: Read data end 3 residues before the CDR3 end; the end is taken from the germline J gene. This rearrangement joins TRBV20-1 to TRBJ2-7; TRBD1 matches at 10 bases. V shed 2 bases and J 2 bases; nucleotides not matched to a gene: 6. The CDR3 is made up of 15 amino acids. The germline CDR1 and CDR2 sequences are DFQATT and SNEGSKA (reference sequence). The CDR3 DNA, read in part, is TGCAGTGCTAGACCCGACAGGGGGCTCCCCTACGAG. Amino acid sequence: CSARPDRGLPYE. The complete CDR3 protein is CSARPDRGLPYEQYF.

Of note for this clone: Sequencing ends 3 residues short of the CDR3 end; the germline J gene provides the rest. This chain connects TRBV30 to TRBJ1-5; D call uncertain. The length of the CDR3 is 16 residues. The germline V and J ends were trimmed by 0 bases and 2 bases, with 14 bases remaining between them. Germline CDR1 is GTSNPN and CDR2 is SVGIG (reference sequence). The CDR3 here is CAWSVGPNGGNQPQHF. The CDR3 bases that were read are TGTGCCTGGAGTGTAGGACCGAACGGGGGCAATCAGCCC.

As concerns this clone: The DNA ends 3 residues before the CDR3 does, and the rest of the CDR3 is filled in from the germline J gene. The chain uses TRBV7-6 and TRBJ2-2, with 10 positions matching TRBD2. V lost 1 base to trimming and J lost 6 bases; unmatched junction nucleotides: 8. Germline loops: CDR1 SGHVS, CDR2 FNYEAQ. The CDR3 has 17 residues. CDR3 sequence: CASSLVASGGAAGELFF. The covered CDR3 bases are TGTGCCAGCAGCTTAGTTGCGAGCGGGGGGGCCGCCGGGGAG.

Concerning this clone: The read terminates 3 residues before the CDR3 end, so the remaining end is supplied by the germline J gene. The rearrangement uses TRBV29-1 and TRBJ1-1; tentative D call: TRBD1 (5 bases). The CDR3 sequence is 11 residues long. Per germline, CDR1 SQVTM and CDR2 ANQGSEA. Here the CDR3 reads CSVSTGVGAFF. CDR3 bases read: TGCAGCGTCTCAACGGGGGTGGGA. Together with reference TRBV29-1 and TRBJ1-1, the CDR3 gives the full variable domain: SAVISQKPSRDICQRGTSLTIQCQVDSQVTMMFWYRQQPGQSLTLIATANQGSEATYESGFVIDKFPISRPNLTFSTLTVSNMSPEDSSIYLCSVSTGVGAFFGQGTRLTVV.

In the case of this clone: The read terminates 3 residues before the CDR3 end, so the remaining end is supplied by the germline J gene. The rearrangement uses TRBV7-3 and TRBJ1-2; no firm D call. Germline V gene lookup returns CDR1 SGHTA and CDR2 FQGTGA. With 5 bases removed from V and 7 bases from J, the gap between germline ends came to 20 bases. This CDR3 has 15 residues. The part of the CDR3 DNA that was read is TGTGCCAGCAGCATGACCGGTCGAGATCGGGGTGGC. Translated, it gives CASSMTGRDRGG. The CDR3 reads in full as CASSMTGRDRGGYTF.

CDR3 sequence reads: CSARFGQEKPQHF. The CDR3 DNA, read in part, is TGCAGTGCTAGGTTTGGACAGGAAAAGCCC. The chain has TRBV20-1 and TRBJ1-5; 7 nucleotides agree with TRBD1. The CDR3 end falls 3 residues outside the read, so it is completed with the germline J gene. Germline lookup yields CDR1 DFQATT and CDR2 SNEGSKA (reference sequence). With 3 bases clipped from V and 8 bases from J, the junction kept 7 bases outside the gene matches. The CDR3 covers 13 residues.

As to this clone: The CDR3 goes on 3 residues after the read ends, and that part is filled in from the germline J gene. The rearrangement joins TRBV5-1 to TRBJ1-5; possible D gene TRBD1, 5 bases. The ends were cut back, 0 bases at V and 3 bases at J, with 7 bases in the middle. This CDR3 is 14 amino acids long. CDR1 and CDR2 from the germline V gene are SGHRS and YFSETQ. The part of the CDR3 DNA that was read is TGCGCCAGCAGCTTGGTAGGGGACAATCAGCCC. This translates into CASSLVGDNQP. The full CDR3 protein is CASSLVGDNQPQHF.

About this clone itself: The read finishes 3 residues shy of the CDR3 end, and the germline J gene is used to complete it. This rearrangement joins TRBV6-1 to TRBJ2-3; TRBD2 aligns across 8 bases. V shed 6 bases and J 0 bases; nucleotides not matched to a gene: 8. The CDR3 length is 16 residues. The V gene's germline CDR1 is MNHNS and CDR2 SASEGT. CDR3 DNA, as far as it was read: TGTGCCAGCAGGGAATTTAGCGGGGATAGCACAGATACG. Its translation: CASREFSGDSTDT. The CDR3 in full is CASREFSGDSTDTQYF.

Remarks on this clone: The read comes to an end 3 residues before the CDR3 does, leaving the germline J gene to fill in the end. This chain connects TRBV30 to TRBJ2-4; 7 bases map to TRBD1. Per the germline V gene, CDR1 is GTSNPN and CDR2 is SVGIG (reference sequence). This CDR3 is built from 17 residues. This chain's CDR3 is CAWSMGQFQSPRRGQYF. The DNA read from the CDR3 is TGTGCCTGGAGTATGGGACAGTTTCAATCCCCAAGACGTGGT.

The CDR3 is CSVESGADTQYF. The CDR3 DNA, read in part, is TGCAGCGTTGAATCAGGGGCAGATACG. V usage is TRBV29-1 and J usage is TRBJ2-3; the D gene is possibly TRBD1 (6 bases). The read ends 3 residues before the CDR3 terminus; that terminus is restored from the germline J gene. Trimming removed 2 bases at V and 4 bases at J, with 7 bases between. The V gene's germline CDR1 is SQVTM and CDR2 ANQGSEA. The CDR3 has 12 residues.

In the case of this clone: The read finishes 3 residues shy of the CDR3 end, and the germline J gene is used to complete it. This sequence joins TRBV27 and TRBJ2-7; 13 bases are shared with TRBD2. CDR1 and CDR2 from the germline V gene are MNHEY and SMNVEV (reference sequence). The CDR3 covers 17 residues. V lost 7 bases to trimming and J lost 3 bases; unmatched junction nucleotides: 12. CDR3 in amino acids: CASIRTSGSTPGYEQYF. The DNA read from the CDR3 is TGTGCCAGCATCCGGACTAGCGGGAGTACCCCAGGCTACGAG.

On this clone itself: The read ends 3 residues before the CDR3 terminus; that terminus is restored from the germline J gene. V usage is TRBV2 and J usage is TRBJ2-3; D possibly corresponds to TRBD2 (6 bases). This CDR3 contains 14 residues. Germline V CDR1 and CDR2: SNHLY, FYNNEI. The V end was cut by 9 bases, the J end by 4 bases, with 17 bases between. The sequenced CDR3 bases are TGTGCCAGAGAAGACTCGGGGGAGGCAGATACG. Translated, it gives CAREDSGEADT. The full CDR3 is CAREDSGEADTQYF.